Described below is a single T cell receptor beta chain sequence and its context. Its specificity is unknown. This specimen comes from a study of T cell responses to AZD1222 COVID-19 vaccine. Points from the study as a whole: No repertoire was sampled before or during the peak T cell response, only after it. Epitopes outside B.1.351 and B.1.1.7 mutated regions reportedly drew nearly half of spike TCRs. Only a handful of AZD1222 recipients were seropositive at baseline.

The CDR3 totals 13 residues. The V gene lost 1 base and the J gene lost 3 bases, with 6 bases spanning the gap. The germline V gene has CDR1 SGHNT and CDR2 YYREEE (reference sequence). The data were produced by immunoSEQ multiplex PCR, yet TCRdb's version contains in-frame clones alone and is incomplete. Among roughly 180,000 clones listed, 90% to 95% were seen once. Sample: peripheral blood, taken on day 0 of AZD1222 vaccination. The TCR was taken from an adult in good health. The rearrangement uses TRBV5-4 and TRBJ2-3; D not certain. CDR3 in amino acids: CASSLKGTDTQYF. The CDR3 DNA is TGTGCCAGCAGCTTGAAGGGAACAGATACGCAGTATTTT.